The rows below give T cell receptor beta chains drawn from one sample of a study of regulatory T cells in long-lasting Graves disease. TCRdb reprocessed the multiplex PCR reads with MiXCR, giving one entry per CDR3 protein. The data contain 360,000 or so distinct CDR3 sequences, 15% to 20% of them singletons. The sample also formed part of further work on T cells in Graves' hyperthyroidism and ophthalmopathy.

The source material was peripheral blood mononuclear cells (PBMCs), sampled at new diagnosis, from a patient treated with antithyroid drugs. These receptors originate from a woman between 18 and 29 years old with Graves disease. CDR3s leave out the opening cysteine and the closing phenylalanine or tryptophan. The order of the fields is J gene, CDR3 length, clone size, V gene, CDR3 protein. Clone size appears in some rows only: once, few, many, or a class for an expanded clone.

J gene: TRBJ2-7
CDR3 length: 12
clone size: many
V gene: TRBV30
CDR3 protein: AWSLTSGGYEQY

J gene: TRBJ2-7
CDR3 length: 12
clone size: many
V gene: TRBV5-1
CDR3 protein: ASSPMDRVYEQY

J gene: TRBJ2-2
CDR3 length: 11
clone size: -
V gene: TRBV29-1
CDR3 protein: SVGISNTGELF

J gene: TRBJ2-2
CDR3 length: 16
clone size: -
V gene: TRBV7-3
CDR3 protein: ASSLRGQWQSNTGELF

J gene: TRBJ2-1
CDR3 length: 13
clone size: -
V gene: TRBV11-2
CDR3 protein: ASSPPGEGYNEQF

J gene: TRBJ2-1
CDR3 length: 12
clone size: few
V gene: TRBV7-9
CDR3 protein: ASSWTSGSNEQF

J gene: TRBJ1-5
CDR3 length: 12
clone size: few
V gene: TRBV7-2
CDR3 protein: ASSPGVSNQPQH

J gene: TRBJ1-1
CDR3 length: 13
clone size: -
V gene: TRBV25-1
CDR3 protein: ASSDAAGGDTEAF

J gene: TRBJ2-1
CDR3 length: 12
clone size: many
V gene: TRBV27
CDR3 protein: ASSLGTAGNEQF

J gene: TRBJ2-3
CDR3 length: 13
clone size: -
V gene: TRBV7-9
CDR3 protein: ASSPTGSGADTQY

J gene: TRBJ2-7
CDR3 length: 12
clone size: few
V gene: TRBV6-2/TRBV6-3
CDR3 protein: ASSYSGQVNEQY

J gene: TRBJ1-2
CDR3 length: 14
clone size: -
V gene: TRBV4-2
CDR3 protein: ASSQDGGGVNYGYT

J gene: TRBJ2-1
CDR3 length: 12
clone size: -
V gene: TRBV7-8
CDR3 protein: ASASRGGLNEQF

J gene: TRBJ2-7
CDR3 length: 11
clone size: many
V gene: TRBV20-1
CDR3 protein: SVRQGPTYEQY

J gene: TRBJ2-5
CDR3 length: 11
clone size: many
V gene: TRBV20-1
CDR3 protein: SARVSGRWDQY

J gene: TRBJ1-1
CDR3 length: 14
clone size: few
V gene: TRBV6-2/TRBV6-3
CDR3 protein: ASSGAVGGRGTEAF

J gene: TRBJ2-2
CDR3 length: 13
clone size: many
V gene: TRBV20-1
CDR3 protein: SARVAGSNTGELF

J gene: TRBJ2-1
CDR3 length: 15
clone size: few
V gene: TRBV12-5
CDR3 protein: ASGFSLAGVTYNEQF

J gene: TRBJ2-6
CDR3 length: 17
clone size: -
V gene: TRBV7-9
CDR3 protein: ASSRTGGFGGSGANVLT

J gene: TRBJ1-4
CDR3 length: 12
clone size: few
V gene: TRBV12-3/TRBV12-4
CDR3 protein: ASSGDRGLEKLF

J gene: TRBJ2-7
CDR3 length: 14
clone size: many
V gene: TRBV2
CDR3 protein: ASSPRQFWSSYEQY

J gene: TRBJ2-7
CDR3 length: 13
clone size: -
V gene: TRBV4-1
CDR3 protein: AGSQNMRGEYEQY

J gene: TRBJ1-2
CDR3 length: 11
clone size: many
V gene: TRBV28
CDR3 protein: ASTEGVGYGYT

J gene: TRBJ1-5
CDR3 length: 12
clone size: many
V gene: TRBV20-1
CDR3 protein: SARAEGGRQPQH

J gene: TRBJ2-2
CDR3 length: 13
clone size: -
V gene: TRBV5-6
CDR3 protein: ASSSSGSRTGELF

J gene: TRBJ1-5
CDR3 length: 11
clone size: many
V gene: TRBV28
CDR3 protein: ASSGVVNQPQH

J gene: TRBJ2-1
CDR3 length: 14
clone size: many
V gene: TRBV7-9
CDR3 protein: ASSPIAGQRYNEQF

J gene: TRBJ1-4
CDR3 length: 12
clone size: -
V gene: TRBV2
CDR3 protein: ASSEWGSNEKLF

J gene: TRBJ1-3
CDR3 length: 13
clone size: few
V gene: TRBV6-1
CDR3 protein: ASSPNRGAGNTIY

J gene: TRBJ2-1
CDR3 length: 14
clone size: few
V gene: TRBV7-9
CDR3 protein: ASSSWTSAKLIQQF

J gene: TRBJ2-3
CDR3 length: 13
clone size: once
V gene: TRBV7-2
CDR3 protein: ASSLVTGVPDTQY

J gene: TRBJ2-1
CDR3 length: 12
clone size: many
V gene: TRBV5-5
CDR3 protein: ASSQVGVQGEQF

J gene: TRBJ2-7
CDR3 length: 12
clone size: many
V gene: TRBV3-1
CDR3 protein: ASSHFRATYEQY

J gene: TRBJ2-7
CDR3 length: 12
clone size: many
V gene: TRBV12-3/TRBV12-4
CDR3 protein: ASSFNPQGSEQY

J gene: TRBJ2-7
CDR3 length: 13
clone size: many
V gene: TRBV7-2
CDR3 protein: ASSIPELAVYEQY

J gene: TRBJ1-6
CDR3 length: 14
clone size: few
V gene: TRBV6-1
CDR3 protein: ASTLIFGRGNSPLH

J gene: TRBJ1-1
CDR3 length: 12
clone size: many
V gene: TRBV10-3
CDR3 protein: AIYPGSGYTEAF

J gene: TRBJ1-5
CDR3 length: 12
clone size: many
V gene: TRBV5-1
CDR3 protein: ASSLRTGDQPQH

J gene: TRBJ2-3
CDR3 length: 13
clone size: many
V gene: TRBV7-9
CDR3 protein: ASNRVAGPADTQY

J gene: TRBJ2-1
CDR3 length: 16
clone size: -
V gene: TRBV12-3/TRBV12-4
CDR3 protein: ASRPRTGTSGFYNEQF

J gene: TRBJ2-3
CDR3 length: 15
clone size: few
V gene: TRBV5-5
CDR3 protein: ASSPSSGGASTDTQY

J gene: TRBJ2-1
CDR3 length: 12
clone size: many
V gene: TRBV14
CDR3 protein: ASSDRSSYNEQF

J gene: TRBJ2-3
CDR3 length: 13
clone size: many
V gene: TRBV28
CDR3 protein: ASSPERGRTDTQY

J gene: TRBJ2-6
CDR3 length: 15
clone size: few
V gene: TRBV24-1
CDR3 protein: ATSTGRPASGANVLT

J gene: TRBJ2-3
CDR3 length: 11
clone size: many
V gene: TRBV6-2/TRBV6-3
CDR3 protein: AISLARTDTQY

J gene: TRBJ1-1
CDR3 length: 12
clone size: few
V gene: TRBV19
CDR3 protein: ASSPWTRDTEAF

J gene: TRBJ1-1
CDR3 length: 10
clone size: many
V gene: TRBV11-1
CDR3 protein: ASSLAVGLAF

J gene: TRBJ1-1
CDR3 length: 12
clone size: -
V gene: TRBV28
CDR3 protein: ASSFRGVGTEAF

J gene: TRBJ2-3
CDR3 length: 13
clone size: many
V gene: TRBV2
CDR3 protein: ASSERGYSVDTQY

J gene: TRBJ1-3
CDR3 length: 12
clone size: many
V gene: TRBV6-1
CDR3 protein: ASSMTVSGNTIY

J gene: TRBJ2-3
CDR3 length: 12
clone size: few
V gene: TRBV24-1
CDR3 protein: ATSAGTRTDTQY

J gene: TRBJ2-7
CDR3 length: 11
clone size: few
V gene: TRBV27
CDR3 protein: ASSPEGGDEQY

J gene: TRBJ2-7
CDR3 length: 10
clone size: many
V gene: TRBV20-1
CDR3 protein: SARQDAYEQY

J gene: TRBJ1-1
CDR3 length: 11
clone size: many
V gene: TRBV5-1
CDR3 protein: ASSPPVGRVAF

J gene: TRBJ2-1
CDR3 length: 17
clone size: few
V gene: TRBV5-4
CDR3 protein: ASSAFVVSTAYSYNEQF

J gene: TRBJ2-3
CDR3 length: 12
clone size: -
V gene: TRBV3-1
CDR3 protein: ASSHQPVTDTQY

J gene: TRBJ2-1
CDR3 length: 11
clone size: -
V gene: TRBV19
CDR3 protein: ASNGGGHNEQF

J gene: TRBJ1-5
CDR3 length: 14
clone size: many
V gene: TRBV28
CDR3 protein: ASSLAGLGVLQPQH